These 24 T cell receptor beta chains originate from one sample sequenced in a study of Graves' ophthalmopathy and Graves' hyperthyroidism. Scientists amplified the TCR beta CDR3 regions from RNA transcripts. After a first-round RT-PCR with HTBI primers, a second-round multiplex PCR was run. From the multiplex PCR reads, TCRdb called clonotypes with MiXCR, one entry per CDR3 protein. The sample shows about 380,000 distinct CDR3 sequences, about 16% of them seen only once. The specimen was peripheral blood. The receptor source for this set is a woman aged 18-35 years with stable Graves' hyperthyroidism.

In the case of this clonotype: A much larger clone is a single base away; this may be a read error. This chain uses TRBV11-2 with TRBJ2-2, with TRBD2 matching over 7 bases. V lost 5 bases and J lost 4; bases outside the gene matches: 7. The germline V gene has CDR1 SGHAT and CDR2 FQNNGV. The CDR3 length is 15 residues. For the CDR3, the DNA is TGTGCCAGCAGCATACAGGTAGCGGGCACCGGGGAGCTGTTTTTT. Translated, it gives CASSIQVAGTGELFF.

The sample holds a few counts of this clonotype. The chain combines TRBV18 with TRBJ1-1, with D tentatively TRBD1 (5 bases). V shed 3 bases and J shed 7 bases, with 15 bases lying between them. Germline CDR1 KGHSH, CDR2 LQKENI. The CDR3 sequence is 14 residues long. Here the CDR3 reads CASSPGGDIVEAFF. The DNA for the CDR3 is TGTGCCAGCTCACCTGGGGGTGATATAGTTGAAGCTTTCTTT.

This clonotype was observed many times. V gene TRBV5-1 combines with J gene TRBJ1-1, with a possible D match to TRBD1 (5 bases). The CDR3 loop spans 15 amino acids. Germline V CDR1 and CDR2: SGHRS, YFSETQ. Trimming pared 0 bases from V and 1 base from J, leaving 10 bases between. The CDR3 loop reads CASSLATVTNTEAFF. The DNA for the CDR3 is TGCGCCAGCAGCTTGGCGACAGTGACGAACACTGAAGCTTTCTTT.

This clonotype was recorded at least ten times. The rearrangement joins TRBV18 to TRBJ1-1; 7 positions agree with TRBD1. CDR3 size: 13 residues. J gave up 4 bases and V 4 bases, and 3 bases lay outside the gene matches. Germline V gene sequence: CDR1 KGHSH, CDR2 LQKENI. In nucleotides, the CDR3 is TGTGCCAGCTCACAGGGACAGAGCACTGAAGCTTTCTTT. It translates to CASSQGQSTEAFF.

There are many counts of this clonotype. This chain uses TRBV6-1 with TRBJ1-5; D unclear. This CDR3 is built from 13 residues. Germline V lookup: CDR1 MNHNS, CDR2 SASEGT. The V gene lost 2 bases and the J gene lost 0 bases, with 2 bases spanning the gap. DNA of the CDR3: TGTGCCAGCAGTGAATCTAGCAATCAGCCCCAGCATTTT. Its translation is CASSESSNQPQHF.

This clonotype appeared many times. This sequence joins TRBV27 and TRBJ1-3; 7 bases line up with TRBD1. The trim removed 4 bases at V and 0 bases at J, leaving 9 bases unmatched. Germline V lookup: CDR1 MNHEY, CDR2 SMNVEV (reference sequence). The CDR3 contains 17 residues. CDR3: CASSSKGTVYSGNTIYF. The CDR3 DNA reads TGTGCCAGCAGTTCCAAAGGGACAGTCTACTCTGGAAACACCATATATTTT.

This clonotype has only a few counts. Because the CDR3 is missing its conserved closing phenylalanine or tryptophan, this is likely a read error. This chain joins TRBV19 and TRBJ2-7; D remains unclear. The V gene's germline CDR1 is LNHDA and CDR2 SQIVND (reference sequence). CDR3 length: 14 amino acids. V was cut by 3 bases and J by 5 bases, with 14 bases left in between. CDR3 DNA sequence: TGTGCCAGTAGTATTGAAGGCACGGTGAACGAGCAGTACTTG. Protein sequence: CASSIEGTVNEQYL.

This clonotype has a count of ten or more. The V call is TRBV10-3, the J call TRBJ1-5, with D unresolved. The germline V and J ends were trimmed by 8 bases and 4 bases, with 12 bases remaining between them. Per germline, CDR1 ENHRY and CDR2 SYGVKD. The length of the CDR3 is 13 residues. In DNA, the CDR3 is TGTGCCATCGGGGTGTCGGGGAATCAGCCCCAGCATTTT. Translation: CAIGVSGNQPQHF.

In the case of this clonotype: A much bigger clone sits one base away, suggesting this may be a read error. Because it lacks the conserved phenylalanine or tryptophan at the end, this CDR3 is likely a read error. The V gene is TRBV7-3, the J gene TRBJ2-7; 11 positions match TRBD1. The CDR3 covers 14 residues. From germline, CDR1 is SGHTA and CDR2 FQGTGA. Trimming removed 5 bases from V and 6 bases from J; junction bases left unmatched: 6. The CDR3 reads CASSRTGGKSEQYL. The DNA of the CDR3 is TGTGCCAGCAGCAGGACAGGGGGCAAGTCCGAGCAGTACTTG.

This clonotype was seen once. This rearrangement joins TRBV20-1 to TRBJ1-6; D perhaps matches TRBD1 (5 bases). The germline CDR1 and CDR2 sequences are DFQATT and SNEGSKA (reference sequence). V lost 1 base and J 9 bases, leaving 13 bases between the germline ends. The CDR3 consists of 14 residues. For the CDR3, the DNA is TGCAGTGCTAGAGTGCTCGGGACGATTTCACCCCTCCACTTT. Amino acids: CSARVLGTISPLHF.

This clonotype was detected many times. The CDR3: CATSDLREVGELFF. The CDR3 DNA is TGTGCCACCAGTGACCTAAGGGAGGTCGGGGAGCTGTTTTTT. The chain links TRBV24-1 to TRBJ2-2, with D tentatively TRBD2 (6 bases). The germline CDR1 and CDR2 sequences are KGHDR and SFDVKD. With 4 bases removed from V and 7 bases from J, the gap between germline ends came to 12 bases. CDR3 size: 14 residues.

The sample holds a few counts of this clonotype. V is TRBV30 and J is TRBJ1-6; D is uncertain. The germline CDR1 and CDR2 sequences are GTSNPN and SVGIG (reference sequence). The CDR3 has 11 amino acids. V lost 5 bases and J lost 6, with 5 bases in between. CDR3 sequence (DNA): TGTGCCTGGGGACCTAATTCACCCCTCCACTTT. It codes for CAWGPNSPLHF.

This clonotype has at least ten counts. The chain has TRBV2 and TRBJ1-1; 9 bases line up with TRBD1. The CDR3 length is 15 residues. Trimming removed 6 bases from V and 0 bases from J; junction bases left unmatched: 5. Germline lookup yields CDR1 SNHLY and CDR2 FYNNEI. In nucleotides, the CDR3 is TGTGCCAGCAGGGGACAGGGAGGGGTGAACACTGAAGCTTTCTTT. Residues: CASRGQGGVNTEAFF.

In its sample, this clonotype was seen many times. V usage is TRBV12-3 or TRBV12-4 and J usage is TRBJ2-2, with TRBD1 matching 8 bases. The CDR3 sequence is 15 residues long. With V trimmed by 6 bases and J by 5 bases, 8 bases remained unmatched. The CDR3 DNA sequence: TGTGCCAGCAGCCCGCAGGGGGCGCGGACCGGGGAGCTGTTTTTT. It translates to CASSPQGARTGELFF.

In this sample, this clonotype turned up many times. The J gene is TRBJ2-7, the V gene TRBV7-9; D remains unclear. V was cut by 4 bases and J by 2 bases, with 12 bases left in between. The CDR3 spans 14 residues. Germline lookup yields CDR1 SEHNR and CDR2 FQNEAQ (reference sequence). The CDR3 region is CASSSPHLTYEQYF. The CDR3 DNA follows: TGTGCCAGCAGCTCACCCCACTTGACCTACGAGCAGTACTTC. Full variable domain (remainder filled in from reference TRBV7-9 and TRBJ2-7): DTGVSQNPRHKITKRGQNVTFRCDPISEHNRLYWYRQTLGQGPEFLTYFQNEAQLEKSRLLSDRFSAERPKGSFSTLEIQRTEQGDSAMYLCASSSPHLTYEQYFGPGTRLTVT.

This clonotype was seen only a few times. The conserved closing phenylalanine or tryptophan is absent in this CDR3, likely reflecting a read error. The rearrangement links TRBV11-2 to TRBJ2-5; the match to TRBD2 covers 7 bases. The length of the CDR3 is 15 residues. Germline assignment: CDR1 SGHAT and CDR2 FQNNGV. Germline trimming cut 0 bases from V and 2 bases from J; bases unmatched to any gene: 3. In DNA form, the CDR3 reads TGTGCCAGCAGCTTAGATGCGGGGGAACAAGAGACCCAGTACCTC. It translates to CASSLDAGEQETQYL.

This clonotype came up many times. The V gene is TRBV9, the J gene TRBJ1-1; possible D gene TRBD1, 5 bases. V lost 0 bases and J lost 0, with 18 bases in between. This CDR3 has 18 residues. Germline V CDR1 and CDR2: SGDLS, YYNGEE. Here the CDR3 reads CASSVGAGKVGMNTEAFF. In DNA, the CDR3 is TGTGCCAGCAGCGTAGGGGCAGGGAAAGTCGGTATGAACACTGAAGCTTTCTTT.

Worth noting for this clonotype: This may arise from a read error, as a much more abundant clone is one base away. The CDR3 does not close with the conserved phenylalanine or tryptophan, likely indicating a read error. The chain joins TRBV7-2 to TRBJ1-5; D is uncertain. Germline V lookup: CDR1 SGHTA, CDR2 FQGNSA. The CDR3 has 14 residues. V shed 1 base and J shed 4 bases, with 8 bases lying between them. The CDR3 sequence is CASSLGGDNQPQHL. The CDR3 DNA is TGTGCCAGCAGCTTAGGCGGGGATAATCAGCCCCAGCATCTT.

This clonotype was detected only a few times. This chain uses TRBV19 with TRBJ2-4; 8 positions match TRBD1. CDR3 length: 12 residues. The ends lost 5 bases at V and 13 bases at J; junction bases unmatched: 7. Per germline, CDR1 LNHDA and CDR2 SQIVND (reference sequence). The DNA for the CDR3 is TGTGCCAGTAGTTTCCGGGACAGGCACCAGTACTTC. Amino acid sequence: CASSFRDRHQYF.

This chain uses TRBV5-1 with TRBJ1-1; D ambiguous. The germline V and J ends were trimmed by 1 base and 0 bases, with 25 bases remaining between them. Germline V gene data show CDR1 as SGHRS and CDR2 as YFSETQ. CDR3 length: 20 amino acids. This chain's CDR3 is CASSLWNWNKGPSMNTEAFF. The DNA for the CDR3 is TGCGCCAGCAGCTTGTGGAACTGGAACAAGGGCCCTTCCATGAACACTGAAGCTTTCTTT.

This clonotype showed up many times. The chain has TRBV20-1 and TRBJ1-5; a weak D match, TRBD1 (6 bases). CDR3 length equals 16 residues. Germline CDR1 is DFQATT and CDR2 is SNEGSKA (reference sequence). Trimming took 0 bases from V and 0 from J, leaving 12 bases between them. CDR3: CSARDRGGHSNQPQHF. In nucleotides, the CDR3 is TGCAGTGCTAGAGATCGTGGGGGGCATAGCAATCAGCCCCAGCATTTT.

This clonotype was seen at least ten times. V and J are TRBV15 and TRBJ2-6, with D uncertain. Germline CDR1 reads LNHNV; CDR2 reads YYDKDF (reference sequence). CDR3 length: 16 amino acids. V lost 3 bases to trimming and J lost 0 bases, with 9 bases between them. The CDR3 here is CATSRDGLSGANVLTF. The CDR3 DNA sequence: TGTGCCACCAGCAGGGACGGTCTCTCTGGGGCCAACGTCCTGACTTTC.

This clonotype was observed a handful of times. V usage is TRBV14 and J usage is TRBJ2-7; 7 positions match TRBD2. With 2 bases clipped from V and 5 bases from J, the junction kept 6 bases outside the gene matches. Germline-derived CDR1 and CDR2 are SGHDN and FVKESK. CDR3 length: 14 amino acids. CDR3 in amino acids: CASSQMGGDHEQYF. The CDR3 DNA follows: TGTGCCAGCAGCCAAATGGGAGGGGACCACGAGCAGTACTTC.

This clonotype has at least ten counts. V and J are TRBV29-1 and TRBJ1-3; no clear D gene. This CDR3 has 13 residues. The V end lost 2 bases, the J end lost 0 bases, and 5 bases lay between the germline ends. Germline V gene sequence: CDR1 SQVTM, CDR2 ANQGSEA. CDR3 sequence: CSVEQDSGNTIYF. The CDR3 DNA sequence: TGCAGCGTTGAACAGGACTCTGGAAACACCATATATTTT.